This T cell receptor (beta chain) comes out of a study of molecular identifiers for immune sequencing clone quantification. Overall study findings and caveats: Among 930,000 or so naive cells, as was reported, spiked Jurkat TCR RNA from one cell was detectable.

About this clonotype itself: Its antigen is currently unknown.

Making the bulk TCR libraries relied on previously described methods and listed TCR primers. TCRdb ran MiXCR on the PCR reads and lists one entry per CDR3 protein. Here the sample spans roughly 100,000 distinct CDR3 sequences, about 35% being singletons. The length of the CDR3 is 13 residues. V trimming: 6 bases; J trimming: 3 bases; junction bases outside the gene matches: 2. For naive CD8 T cells, sorting used the CD8+CD4-CCR7+CD45RA+ phenotype. Sample: naive CD8+ T cells from blood, with Jurkat cell RNA spiked in. Documented subset: FACS-sorted CD8+CD4-CCR7+CD45RA+ naive T cells. The gene calls are TRBV12-3 or TRBV12-4 and TRBJ2-3, with 8 bases identical to TRBD1. This clonotype was obtained from a human donor in good health. Some libraries in this study had Jurkat cell RNA spiked in. CDR3 residues: CASRRQGTDTQYF. As DNA, the CDR3 is TGTGCCAGCAGGCGACAGGGGACAGATACGCAGTATTTT.